This T cell receptor (beta chain) was obtained from a study of beta chain features in type 1 diabetes. V shed 6 bases and J 11 bases; nucleotides not matched to a gene: 10. This CDR3 is 15 amino acids long. The germline CDR1 and CDR2 sequences are SNHLY and FYNNEI. About this clone: The antigen is not known.

Expressed TCRB transcripts were sequenced, since all the RNA that had been isolated was reverse transcribed. Libraries were prepared by immunoSEQ multiplex PCR; TCRdb keeps only in-frame clonotypes and omits some of them. This sample carries some 140,000 clones, about 10% of them seen once, and the ten largest clones take over 0.6%. Study-wide findings and caveats: It was not settled here whether HLA type affects TCRB rearrangement. A moderate, significant TCRB CDR3 shortening appeared in type 1 diabetes across four CD4+ subsets. PCR might favor shorter templates, equally in patients and controls.

Sorting based on CD45RO/CCR7/CD25/CD127/CD95/CD27 separated CD4+ naive, central memory, regulatory and stem cell-like memory cells. The sequenced material came from central memory CD4+ T cells from blood. The chain combines TRBV2 with TRBJ1-6; the match to TRBD1 covers 10 bases. The sequence derives from a young man with type 1 diabetes. CDR3 residues: CASSARDRGGPPLHF. CDR3 nucleotides: TGTGCCAGCAGCGCTAGGGACAGGGGTGGGCCACCCCTCCACTTT.